This is a list of T cell receptor beta chains from one sample in a study of cytomegalovirus exposure and HLA in healthy donors. Some clones are missing from TCRdb's copy, which holds only in-frame ones; the method was immunoSEQ multiplex PCR. This sample carries 150,000 to 200,000 clones, around nine tenths of them seen once, and the ten largest clones take about 2%. Sequencing used PBMCs. Every receptor here comes from a young woman in good health and CMV-seronegative. The CDR3 runs from the conserved cysteine through the conserved F or W. D genes are given only for firm matches. Part of the rows lack a size; the others show once, few, many or a class for expanded clones.

CDR3nt | CDR3aa | d_gene | v_gene | abundance | j_gene
TGTGCCAGCAACAGGGGTCGGAACACTGAAGCTTTCTTT | CASNRGRNTEAFF | TRBD1 | TRBV2 | . | TRBJ1-1
TGTGCCAGCAGCTTGCTTCTAGTTGGAACCATATATTTT | CASSLLLVGTIYF | . | TRBV5-6 | few | TRBJ1-3
TGCGCCAGCAGCCTCATACTCACTAGCGGGAGGGCCGATGAGCAGTTCTTC | CASSLILTSGRADEQFF | TRBD2 | TRBV5-1 | . | TRBJ2-1
TGTGCCAGCAGTTACGTCGGGGTAAATAATTCACCCCTCCACTTT | CASSYVGVNNSPLHF | . | TRBV6-5 | . | TRBJ1-6
TGCGCCAGCAGCTCGGGGACAACCCTCCGGGAGACCCAGTACTTC | CASSSGTTLRETQYF | . | TRBV5-1 | . | TRBJ2-5
TGTGCCACCAGCCGCTCGGGACAGGATAATTCACCCCTCCACTTT | CATSRSGQDNSPLHF | TRBD1 | TRBV15 | . | TRBJ1-6
TGTGCCAGCAGCTTGGACCCGACAGGGAGGTTTACCGGGGAGCTGTTTTTT | CASSLDPTGRFTGELFF | . | TRBV5-5 | . | TRBJ2-2
TGCGCCAGCAGCCCTTTAGCTACAGATACGCAGTATTTT | CASSPLATDTQYF | . | TRBV4-1 | . | TRBJ2-3
TGTGCCAGCAGAAAGGGGGAGGGCTCCTACAATGAGCAGTTCTTC | CASRKGEGSYNEQFF | . | TRBV6-5 | once | TRBJ2-1
TGTGCCAGCAGTTTACTAGCGGGGGTTTGGACCCAGTACTTC | CASSLLAGVWTQYF | TRBD2 | TRBV6-5 | . | TRBJ2-5
TGTGCCAGCAGTCCGGTCGCTAGCGGGAGGAACGAGCAGTACTTC | CASSPVASGRNEQYF | TRBD2 | TRBV27 | once | TRBJ2-7
TGTGCCAGCAGTTATGGGACAGGGCTCTATGGCTACACCTTC | CASSYGTGLYGYTF | TRBD1 | TRBV27 | once | TRBJ1-2
TGTGCCTGGACCCCCTCTCTAGCGACATCCTACAATGAGCAGTTCTTC | CAWTPSLATSYNEQFF | . | TRBV30 | . | TRBJ2-1
TGTGCCAGCAGTTGGACAGTATATGGCTACACCTTC | CASSWTVYGYTF | . | TRBV28 | few | TRBJ1-2
TGTGCCAGCAGCTCTGGGACAAAGGGTCGCGAAAAACTGTTTTTT | CASSSGTKGREKLFF | . | TRBV11-2 | few | TRBJ1-4
TGTGCCAGCAGCAAAGGCTGCGGTTTTCGCCTTAGCAATCAGCCCCAGCATTTT | CASSKGCGFRLSNQPQHF | . | TRBV21-1 | once | TRBJ1-5
TGTGCCATCTCCGGAGTGAGCGGGGCCACAGATACGCAGTATTTT | CAISGVSGATDTQYF | TRBD2 | TRBV6-1 | . | TRBJ2-3
TGTGCCAGCAGCGTTACAGGACAGACCTACACAGATACGCAGTATTTT | CASSVTGQTYTDTQYF | . | TRBV9 | once | TRBJ2-3
TGTGCCTGGAGTAGGGGGATTGAGGGCTACACCTTC | CAWSRGIEGYTF | . | TRBV30 | . | TRBJ1-2
TGTGCCAGCAAGGCTAGCGGGGGGGCCGCAGATACGCAGTATTTT | CASKASGGAADTQYF | TRBD2 | TRBV6-4 | once | TRBJ2-3
TGCGCCAGCAGCTCGGGACTAGCGGGATGGTCCGATACGCAGTATTTT | CASSSGLAGWSDTQYF | TRBD2 | TRBV5-1 | . | TRBJ2-3
TGTGCCAGCACCTATACAGGGAACACTGAAGCTTTCTTT | CASTYTGNTEAFF | . | TRBV28 | . | TRBJ1-1
TGTGCCAGTAGTATTAGAGGAGGGGATCAGCCCCAGCATTTT | CASSIRGGDQPQHF | . | TRBV19 | . | TRBJ1-5
TGCGCCAGCAGCGTCTTTGGCGGGGCCGATAGCACAGATACGCAGTATTTT | CASSVFGGADSTDTQYF | . | TRBV5-1 | . | TRBJ2-3
TGTGCCAGCAGTTATCAGGGCAACACTGAAGCTTTCTTT | CASSYQGNTEAFF | . | TRBV6-5 | few | TRBJ1-1
TGTGCCAGCAGTTACAGGGGTAACACTGAAGCTTTCTTT | CASSYRGNTEAFF | . | TRBV6-5 | . | TRBJ1-1
TGTGCCAGCAGCCTCCAGACTAGCTCAAATGAGCAGTTCTTC | CASSLQTSSNEQFF | TRBD2 | TRBV7-2 | . | TRBJ2-1
TGTGCCATCAAACACGACAGGCTCTATGGCTACACCTTC | CAIKHDRLYGYTF | . | TRBV10-3 | . | TRBJ1-2
TGTGCCAGCAGGAGAGGGGGCTACGTTTTCGAGCAGTACTTC | CASRRGGYVFEQYF | TRBD1 | TRBV6-5 | . | TRBJ2-7
TGTGCCAGCAGCTTCGGGACAGGGTTGGGGAACACTGAAGCTTTCTTT | CASSFGTGLGNTEAFF | TRBD1 | TRBV5-4 | . | TRBJ1-1
TGTGCCAGCACCGGGACGTCGAGAGGCCAGGGACTCTCCCTTTCGTTTGGGGATACGCAGTATTTT | CASTGTSRGQGLSLSFGDTQYF | . | TRBV28 | . | TRBJ2-3
TGTGCCAGTAGTATACGCGGTGATAATTCACCCCTCCACTTT | CASSIRGDNSPLHF | . | TRBV19 | . | TRBJ1-6
TGTGCCAGTAGTATGGCACAAACCTACGAGCAGTACTTC | CASSMAQTYEQYF | . | TRBV19 | . | TRBJ2-7
TGTGCCAGCAGTTTACGCCGGGAGCTTAATGAAAAACTGTTTTTT | CASSLRRELNEKLFF | . | TRBV28 | . | TRBJ1-4
TGTGCCTGGAGGGACTCACGAATCTCCTACAATGAGCAGTTCTTC | CAWRDSRISYNEQFF | . | TRBV30 | . | TRBJ2-1
TGTGCCAGCAGCCCCCACTACGAGCAGTACTTC | CASSPHYEQYF | . | TRBV2 | . | TRBJ2-7
TGTGCTAGTGGTTTAACGGTCGTGAGGAACACCGGGGAGCTGTTTTTT | CASGLTVVRNTGELFF | . | TRBV12-5 | . | TRBJ2-2
TGTGCCTGGAGGGGGACAGGGGTTTTAATTTCTGAAGCTTTCTTT | CAWRGTGVLISEAFF | TRBD1 | TRBV30 | . | TRBJ1-1
TGTGCCAGCAGTGAAGCCCTTTCGTCGAGTCAGCCCCAGCATTTT | CASSEALSSSQPQHF | . | TRBV2 | . | TRBJ1-5
TGTGCCAGCAGGGAAGGAGGGTGGTCTGACGAGCAGTACTTC | CASREGGWSDEQYF | . | TRBV2 | . | TRBJ2-7
TGTGCCAGCAGTTCAGGGCCCGTCGGACGTCGTTTTTCCTACGAGCAGTACTTC | CASSSGPVGRRFSYEQYF | . | TRBV28 | once | TRBJ2-7
TGTGCCAGCAGACAGGGGGTGCAAGAAAAACTGTTTTTT | CASRQGVQEKLFF | TRBD1 | TRBV2 | . | TRBJ1-4
TGTGCCAGCGGGCGGGGGCAAGCCTACGAGCAGTACTTC | CASGRGQAYEQYF | . | TRBV11-3 | . | TRBJ2-7
TGTGCCACCCCCAAAGTAACGGGAGGGACCTCCTACGAGCAGTACTTC | CATPKVTGGTSYEQYF | . | TRBV21-1 | . | TRBJ2-7
TGTGCCAGCAGCTCCTGGGGGGGGGACAATGAGCAGTTCTTC | CASSSWGGDNEQFF | TRBD2 | TRBV7-6 | . | TRBJ2-1
TGCAGCGTTGAAACCTACCGGGAGCCCACAGATACGCAGTATTTT | CSVETYREPTDTQYF | . | TRBV29-1 | . | TRBJ2-3
TGTGCCAGCAGCATAAGGACAGAGAACACTGAAGCTTTCTTT | CASSIRTENTEAFF | . | TRBV7-9 | . | TRBJ1-1
TGTGCCAGCAGTTTCCCACTATTATATGAGCAGTTCTTC | CASSFPLLYEQFF | . | TRBV28 | . | TRBJ2-1
TGTGCCAGCAGTGAAGGGGGGGGGAGCTACTCCTACGAGCAGTACTTC | CASSEGGGSYSYEQYF | TRBD2 | TRBV6-1 | . | TRBJ2-7
TGTGCCTGGAGTGTTGGGCTAGCGGGGACTACCTCTTGGGCCCAGTACTTC | CAWSVGLAGTTSWAQYF | TRBD2 | TRBV30 | . | TRBJ2-5